These 27 T cell receptor beta chains came from one sample sequenced in a study of blood T cell repertoires in COVID-19. The data were produced by immunoSEQ multiplex PCR, yet TCRdb's version contains in-frame clones alone and is incomplete. The sample lists roughly 250,000 clones; 80% to 85% were seen once. Sequencing was performed on peripheral blood. The receptor set was obtained from a woman in her sixties or seventies with active or convalescent COVID-19.

The J gene is TRBJ1-5, the V gene TRBV7-2; the D is unclear. Looked up from germline, CDR1 is SGHTA and CDR2 is FQGNSA. Trimming stripped 4 bases from V and 2 bases from J, with 9 bases between. This CDR3 spans 14 amino acids. CDR3 in amino acids: CASSSPVGNQPQHF. CDR3 bases: TGTGCCAGCAGCTCCCCGGTGGGCAATCAGCCCCAGCATTTT.

The rearrangement uses TRBV5-4 and TRBJ2-7; D gene ambiguous. Per the germline V gene, CDR1 is SGHNT and CDR2 is YYREEE (reference sequence). V lost 0 bases to trimming and J lost 7 bases, with 8 bases between them. The CDR3 extends over 12 amino acids. CDR3 bases: TGTGCCAGCAGCTTGGACAGATTGGAGCAGTACTTC. Its protein is CASSLDRLEQYF.

The J gene is TRBJ1-1, the V gene TRBV6-5, with D tentatively TRBD1 (5 bases). The germline V gene has CDR1 MNHEY and CDR2 SVGAGI. The CDR3 is 13 amino acids. V lost 11 bases and J lost 0, with 13 bases in between. The DNA of the CDR3 is TGTGCCGGGGGACTCGTTATGAACACTGAAGCTTTCTTT. Translated, it gives CAGGLVMNTEAFF.

This clone was seen just once. The sample has other DNA sequences that encode this CDR3 too. The chain joins TRBV18 to TRBJ1-1, with a tentative D call TRBD1 (5 bases). Looked up from germline, CDR1 is KGHSH and CDR2 is LQKENI. V gave up 2 bases and J gave up 8 bases, with 12 bases separating them. The CDR3 spans 13 residues. The CDR3 loop is CASSPVGGTEAFF. Here the CDR3 DNA reads TGTGCCAGCTCACCAGTTGGAGGGACGGAAGCTTTCTTT.

The V call is TRBV5-6, the J call TRBJ2-2, with 8 bases that match TRBD1. CDR1 and CDR2 from the germline V gene are SGHDT and YYEEEE. This CDR3 is built from 15 residues. V shed 5 bases and J 7 bases; nucleotides not matched to a gene: 10. Here the CDR3 reads CASRLTGGKGGELFF. DNA for the CDR3: TGTGCCAGCAGACTCACAGGGGGAAAGGGCGGGGAGCTGTTTTTT.

V and J are TRBV3-1 (or the pseudogene TRBV3-2) and TRBJ1-1, with D uncertain. The germline CDR1 and CDR2 sequences are LGHDT and YNNKEL (reference sequence). The CDR3 has 13 residues. V was pared by 6 bases and J by 4 bases, with 12 bases between. CDR3: CASSVEGGTEAFF. CDR3 in DNA: TGTGCCAGCAGTGTGGAGGGAGGCACTGAAGCTTTCTTT.

This clone was observed once. The rearrangement joins TRBV6-5 to TRBJ2-5; TRBD2 aligns across 14 bases. The CDR3 has 15 residues. The germline gives CDR1 MNHEY, CDR2 SVGAGI. The CDR3 protein is CSSKPGLAGEETQYF. CDR3 nucleotides: TGTTCCTCCAAGCCGGGACTAGCGGGGGAAGAGACCCAGTACTTC.

The chain employs TRBV6-2 or TRBV6-3 and TRBJ2-7, with 11 bases identical to TRBD2. The V gene's germline CDR1 is MNHEY and CDR2 SVGEGT. The CDR3 consists of 17 residues. The V gene end was trimmed by 0 bases and the J gene end by 0 bases; junction bases not matched to a gene: 4. The DNA of the CDR3 is TGTGCCAGCAGTTACTCCCTAGCGGGGGGCCGCTCCTACGAGCAGTACTTC. Amino acid sequence: CASSYSLAGGRSYEQYF.

The J gene is TRBJ1-5, the V gene TRBV4-1, with D possibly TRBD1 on 5 matching bases. V was shortened by 1 base and J by 6 bases, with 13 bases between the two germline ends. This CDR3 is built from 15 residues. Germline CDR1 reads MGHRA; CDR2 reads YSYEKL. For the CDR3, the DNA is TGCGCCAGCAGCCAAGGCCAGGGAGGTTTTCAGCCCCAGCATTTT. Its protein product is CASSQGQGGFQPQHF.

This chain joins TRBV11-1 and TRBJ1-2; D is ambiguous. V was pared by 2 bases and J by 1 base, with 5 bases between. The CDR3 has 13 amino acids. Germline-derived CDR1 and CDR2 are SGHAT and FQDESV (reference sequence). In DNA, the CDR3 is TGTGCCAGCAGCTTAAACAATAACTATGGCTACACCTTC. Its translation is CASSLNNNYGYTF.

V gene TRBV5-5 combines with J gene TRBJ2-7, with TRBD2 identical over 13 bases. The J segment lost 2 bases and the V segment lost 4 bases, leaving 6 bases of the junction unmatched. Germline lookup yields CDR1 SGHKS and CDR2 YYEKEE (reference sequence). The CDR3 is 16 residues long. The CDR3 is CASSPRLAGGPYEQYF. The CDR3 DNA follows: TGTGCCAGCAGCCCTAGACTAGCGGGGGGCCCCTACGAGCAGTACTTC.

This clone was detected once. The V and J genes are TRBV4-3 and TRBJ1-2, with D hard to call. V was pared by 0 bases and J by 8 bases, with 13 bases between. The CDR3 extends over 14 amino acids. Germline CDR1 and CDR2: LGHNA and YSLEER. CDR3 loop: CASSQDLTSGGYTF. The CDR3 bases are TGCGCCAGCAGCCAAGATTTGACTTCGGGGGGCTACACCTTC.

The chain employs TRBV29-1 and TRBJ1-4; tentatively, D is TRBD1 (5 bases). CDR3 length: 15 residues. The V gene's germline CDR1 is SQVTM and CDR2 ANQGSEA. Trimming removed 6 bases from V and 3 bases from J, with 17 bases in between. This chain's CDR3 is CSVLPQDSPNEKLFF. The CDR3 nucleotides are TGCAGCGTCCTCCCGCAAGACAGCCCTAATGAAAAACTGTTTTTT.

V gene TRBV2 combines with J gene TRBJ1-3, with 7 bases that match TRBD1. The length of the CDR3 is 16 residues. V lost 4 bases and J lost 4; bases outside the gene matches: 10. Germline V gives CDR1 SNHLY, CDR2 FYNNEI. CDR3 DNA sequence: TGTGCCAGCAGTGGGAGGGACAGTCTATACGGAAACACCATATATTTT. This translates into CASSGRDSLYGNTIYF. Full variable domain (missing parts from reference TRBV2 and TRBJ1-3): EPEVTQTPSHQVTQMGQEVILRCVPISNHLYFYWYRQILGQKVEFLVSFYNNEISEKSEIFDDQFSVERPDGSNFTLKIRSTKLEDSAMYFCASSGRDSLYGNTIYFGEGSWLTVV.

The chain has TRBV5-4 and TRBJ1-4, with a tentative D call TRBD1 (6 bases). This CDR3 has 14 residues. The germline V and J ends were trimmed by 4 bases and 8 bases, with 15 bases remaining between them. CDR1 is SGHNT, CDR2 YYREEE, per germline (reference sequence). CDR3 nucleotides: TGTGCCAGCAGCCGCGGGGGGGGCGCGGAAAAACTGTTTTTT. Its translation is CASSRGGGAEKLFF.

The V and J genes are TRBV6-5 and TRBJ1-4; no clear D. Germline CDR1 and CDR2: MNHEY and SVGAGI. The CDR3 has 14 residues. V was trimmed by 5 bases and J by 6 bases, leaving 13 bases between them. CDR3 region: CASSPSWLHEKLFF. CDR3 sequence (DNA): TGTGCCAGCAGTCCCTCGTGGCTTCATGAAAAACTGTTTTTT.

The chain is built from TRBV10-3 and TRBJ1-6; no clear D gene. From germline, CDR1 is ENHRY and CDR2 SYGVKD. The length of the CDR3 is 14 residues. With 8 bases removed from V and 1 base from J, the gap between germline ends came to 9 bases. As DNA, the CDR3 is TGTGCCATCGGCGGGAGGTCCTATAATTCACCCCTCCACTTT. Translation gives CAIGGRSYNSPLHF.

This clone showed up just once. This chain uses TRBV7-2 with TRBJ1-1; tentative D call: TRBD1 (5 bases). This CDR3 is built from 16 residues. V was trimmed by 4 bases and J by 4 bases, leaving 19 bases between them. CDR1 SGHTA and CDR2 FQGNSA come from the germline V gene. The CDR3 loop is CASSSHRRGWVTEAFF. DNA of the CDR3: TGTGCCAGCAGCTCTCACAGGAGGGGTTGGGTCACTGAAGCTTTCTTT. Supplemented by reference TRBV7-2 and TRBJ1-1, the full variable domain reads GAGVSQSPSNKVTEKGKDVELRCDPISGHTALYWYRQSLGQGLEFLIYFQGNSAPDKSGLPSDRFSAERTGGSVSTLTIQRTQQEDSAVYLCASSSHRRGWVTEAFFGQGTRLTVV.

This clone is a singleton in its sample. This chain links TRBV5-6 with TRBJ1-2, with 8 bases matching TRBD1. CDR1 SGHDT and CDR2 YYEEEE come from the germline V gene. The V and J ends lost 4 bases and 4 bases, in that order; junction bases with no gene match: 3. CDR3 length equals 13 residues. CDR3 sequence (DNA): TGTGCCAGCAGCCATGGGACAGGCTATGGCTACACCTTC. Residues: CASSHGTGYGYTF.

The rearrangement joins TRBV10-3 to TRBJ2-7; tentative D call: TRBD2 (5 bases). The CDR3 is made up of 14 amino acids. Germline CDR1 ENHRY, CDR2 SYGVKD. Trimming pared 7 bases from V and 4 bases from J, leaving 17 bases between. The CDR3 is CAITAGGPIYEQYF. The CDR3, as DNA: TGTGCCATCACGGCCGGAGGTCCTATTTACGAGCAGTACTTC.

V is TRBV6-4 and J is TRBJ1-4; unclear D gene. Germline loops: CDR1 MRHNA, CDR2 SNTAGT. The CDR3 sequence is 13 residues long. Trimming removed 0 bases from V and 7 bases from J, with 6 bases in between. This CDR3 reads CASSDSPGEKLFF. The CDR3 DNA reads as TGTGCCAGCAGTGACTCGCCAGGTGAAAAACTGTTTTTT.

This sequence joins TRBV12-5 and TRBJ1-3, with TRBD1 matching 7 bases. The J segment lost 0 bases and the V segment lost 5 bases, leaving 7 bases of the junction unmatched. The CDR3 contains 16 residues. Per the germline V gene, CDR1 is LGHNT and CDR2 is FRNRAP. The CDR3 sequence: CASGTTGQDSGNTIYF. As DNA, the CDR3 is TGTGCTAGTGGTACCACCGGACAGGACTCTGGAAACACCATATATTTT.

V usage is TRBV4-2 and J usage is TRBJ1-3, with 9 bases aligning to TRBD1. The ends lost 1 base at V and 3 bases at J; junction bases unmatched: 4. CDR3 length: 16 amino acids. Germline CDR1 reads LGHNA; CDR2 reads YNFKEQ. The CDR3 DNA follows: TGTGCCAGCAGCCAAGCCCCGACAGGGGGTGGAAACACCATATATTTT. It yields the protein CASSQAPTGGGNTIYF.

The chain carries TRBV6-6 and TRBJ1-4; D uncertain. Germline values: CDR1 MNHNY, CDR2 SVGAGI (reference sequence). CDR3 size: 15 residues. Trimming removed 10 bases at V and 0 bases at J, with 15 bases between. The CDR3 coding sequence is TGTGCCACCCTCAACTGGGAGACAACTAATGAAAAACTGTTTTTT. Its translation is CATLNWETTNEKLFF.

The chain employs TRBV19 and TRBJ1-4; 9 nucleotides agree with TRBD1. The germline CDR1 and CDR2 sequences are LNHDA and SQIVND (reference sequence). With 10 bases clipped from V and 0 bases from J, the junction kept 9 bases outside the gene matches. The CDR3 totals 16 residues. The CDR3 sequence is CATRNRGLATNEKLFF. In DNA, the CDR3 is TGTGCCACAAGGAACAGGGGGCTTGCAACTAATGAAAAACTGTTTTTT. The complete variable domain, with remaining parts taken from reference TRBV19 and TRBJ1-4, reads DGGITQSPKYLFRKEGQNVTLSCEQNLNHDAMYWYRQDPGQGLRLIYYSQIVNDFQKGDIAEGYSVSREKKESFPLTVTSAQKNPTAFYLCATRNRGLATNEKLFFGSGTQLSVL.

This chain links TRBV5-8 with TRBJ2-1; no clear D. Trimming shortened V by 0 bases and J by 6 bases, and 10 bases separated the two germline ends. Germline CDR1 reads SGHTS; CDR2 reads YDEGEE. This CDR3 has 14 amino acids. The CDR3 here is CASSLVGRFNEQFF. The CDR3 nucleotides are TGTGCCAGCAGCTTGGTGGGCAGATTCAATGAGCAGTTCTTC.

The rearrangement joins TRBV28 to TRBJ1-5; the D gene is possibly TRBD1 (5 bases). V lost 7 bases to trimming and J lost 4 bases, with 14 bases between them. Per germline, CDR1 MDHEN and CDR2 SYDVKM. The CDR3 totals 14 residues. The CDR3 protein is CASTVPGGNQPQHF. Written as DNA, the CDR3 is TGTGCCAGCACCGTCCCCGGGGGAAATCAGCCCCAGCATTTT.